The next 30 T cell receptor beta chains were all read from a single sample in a study of vaccination and CD4 T cells after COVID-19. The Oncomine TCR Beta short-read assay was applied to DNA of cultured CD4+ T cells. TCRdb re-derived calls from the PCR reads in MiXCR, one entry per CDR3 protein. The top ten clones hold less than 5.5% of a sample with 20,000 to 25,000 distinct CDR3 sequences, approximately 40% of them seen once. Regarding treatment: roughly 11-day PBMC culture with coronavirus spike peptide pools or control peptides (ViraFEST assay). These receptors are not linked to any known antigen. The material sequenced was CD4+ T cells from blood, cultured in vitro, taken before SARS-CoV-2 vaccination. Receptors were obtained from a human donor who had recovered from COVID-19.

The chain joins TRBV15 to TRBJ2-3, with D perhaps matching TRBD2 (5 bases). In germline, CDR1 is LNHNV, CDR2 YYDKDF (reference sequence). The V gene lost 3 bases and the J gene lost 4 bases, with 11 bases spanning the gap. The CDR3 sequence is 14 residues long. This chain's CDR3 is CATSRRTLSDTQYF. The DNA of the CDR3 is TGTGCCACCAGCAGGAGGACTCTCTCAGATACGCAGTATTTT.

The chain joins TRBV6-4 to TRBJ2-1; 15 positions agree with TRBD2. The CDR3 runs 17 residues. The V gene end was trimmed by 0 bases and the J gene end by 4 bases; junction bases not matched to a gene: 1. CDR1 and CDR2 from the germline V gene are MRHNA and SNTAGT. CDR3 coding DNA: TGTGCCAGCAGTGACTCGGGGACTAGCGGGGGGTACAATGAGCAGTTCTTC. Residues: CASSDSGTSGGYNEQFF.

V and J are TRBV4-3 and TRBJ2-3; possibly TRBD1 for D (5 bases). The CDR3 runs 15 residues. From germline, CDR1 is LGHNA and CDR2 YSLEER. V was pared by 4 bases and J by 0 bases, with 11 bases between. In DNA, the CDR3 is TGCGCCAGCAGCCCGGTACAGGCTAGCACAGATACGCAGTATTTT. It is translated as CASSPVQASTDTQYF.

J is TRBJ2-1 and V is TRBV20-1, with 10 positions matching TRBD1. The CDR3 has 16 residues. The trim removed 6 bases at V and 2 bases at J, leaving 10 bases unmatched. Germline CDR1 reads DFQATT; CDR2 reads SNEGSKA (reference sequence). The CDR3 sequence: CSAVDPGQGTYNEQFF. The CDR3 DNA is TGCAGTGCGGTCGACCCGGGACAGGGGACCTACAATGAGCAGTTCTTC.

This chain connects TRBV14 to TRBJ1-6; D unclear. Germline V CDR1 and CDR2: SGHDN, FVKESK. V lost 6 bases to trimming and J lost 8 bases, with 20 bases between them. The CDR3 runs to 16 residues. The CDR3 protein is CASSQRFPKVDSPLHF. The CDR3, as DNA: TGTGCCAGCAGTCAACGGTTCCCTAAGGTGGATTCACCCCTCCACTTT.

This sequence joins TRBV6-1 and TRBJ1-5; D uncertain. This CDR3 comprises 13 residues. Deletions cut 8 bases from V and 4 bases from J, with 12 bases between. Germline V lookup: CDR1 MNHNS, CDR2 SASEGT. The CDR3 protein is CASEIMENQPQHF. CDR3 coding DNA: TGTGCCAGCGAAATCATGGAGAATCAGCCCCAGCATTTT.

The chain links TRBV27 to TRBJ1-1; TRBD1 is a possible D gene (5 bases). The CDR3 runs to 15 residues. Trimming removed 1 base at V and 4 bases at J, with 13 bases between. Per germline, CDR1 MNHEY and CDR2 SMNVEV (reference sequence). The CDR3 coding sequence is TGTGCCAGCAGTTTATATCTGGGGCCGAGCACTGAAGCTTTCTTT. Protein: CASSLYLGPSTEAFF.

V gene TRBV6-1 combines with J gene TRBJ2-6; 8 bases line up with TRBD1. The junction had 7 bases not matched to a gene; V was cut back by 3 bases and J by 3 bases. CDR1 MNHNS and CDR2 SASEGT come from the germline V gene. CDR3 length: 17 residues. The CDR3, as DNA: TGTGCCAGCAGTGAGATCCAGGGGGCAAGTGGGGCCAACGTCCTGACTTTC. Its protein is CASSEIQGASGANVLTF.

This clonotype was recorded a few times. The chain is built from TRBV6-1 and TRBJ1-2, with no clear D. The germline V and J ends were trimmed by 4 bases and 0 bases, with 6 bases remaining between them. The CDR3 extends over 13 amino acids. Germline V lookup: CDR1 MNHNS, CDR2 SASEGT. The CDR3 spells CASSARPNYGYTF. The DNA for the CDR3 is TGTGCCAGCAGTGCAAGACCTAACTATGGCTACACCTTC.

The sample holds a few counts of this clonotype. The chain links TRBV7-2 to TRBJ1-2; D remains ambiguous. Germline CDR1 and CDR2: SGHTA and FQGNSA. Trimming took 8 bases from V and 2 from J, leaving 18 bases between them. This CDR3 region has 15 residues. CDR3 sequence: CASALPGRVNYGYTF. CDR3 nucleotide sequence: TGTGCCAGCGCCCTCCCGGGTCGAGTCAACTATGGCTACACCTTC.

This rearrangement joins TRBV19 to TRBJ1-1, with D possibly TRBD1 on 6 matching bases. The CDR3 is 13 amino acids. Trimming took 4 bases from V and 1 from J, leaving 7 bases between them. The germline V gene encodes CDR1 LNHDA and CDR2 SQIVND (reference sequence). For the CDR3, the DNA is TGTGCCAGTAGTACGACAGGGAACACTGAAGCTTTCTTT. Its translation: CASSTTGNTEAFF.

In its sample, this clonotype was seen a few times. The chain recombines TRBV21-1 with TRBJ2-7; no check of the table's D call, TRBD1, against the DNA was made. TRBV21-1 is a known pseudogene. The CDR3 sequence is 16 residues long. CDR3 region: CASSKRDTIAIHEQYF. The CDR3 nucleotides are TGTGCCAGCAGCAAAAGGGACACAATAGCGATCCACGAGCAGTACTTC.

This clonotype has more than one count but fewer than ten. The J gene is TRBJ1-1, the V gene TRBV11-3; unclear D gene. The CDR3 sequence is 13 residues long. Trimming pared 3 bases from V and 1 base from J, leaving 6 bases between. Germline V gene sequence: CDR1 SGHNT, CDR2 YENEEA. CDR3 DNA: TGTGCCAGCAGCTTTGATCAGAACACTGAAGCTTTCTTT. Its translation: CASSFDQNTEAFF.

In DNA, the CDR3 is TGCGCCAGCAGCCCTAGACAGGGGACTATGTACTTC. It translates to CASSPRQGTMYF. J is TRBJ2-4 and V is TRBV5-1, with a tentative D call TRBD1 (8 bases). Trimming left V 4 bases short and J 15 bases short, with 17 bases between. Germline CDR1 is SGHRS and CDR2 is YFSETQ. This CDR3 comprises 12 residues.

The chain uses TRBV21-1 and TRBJ2-7; the D call of TRBD1 is as the table states it, not checked on the DNA. TRBV21-1 is noted as a pseudogene. The CDR3 is 13 residues long. CDR3 DNA: TGTGCCAGCAGCAATCCGGACAGATACGAGCAGTACTTC. As protein: CASSNPDRYEQYF.

This chain connects TRBV2 to TRBJ1-1; TRBD1 is a possible D gene (5 bases). Germline V gene data show CDR1 as SNHLY and CDR2 as FYNNEI. Trimming removed 5 bases at V and 5 bases at J, with 12 bases between. The CDR3 extends over 13 amino acids. The chain's CDR3 is CASSPERTTEAFF. In DNA, the CDR3 is TGTGCCAGCAGTCCTGAGAGGACAACTGAAGCTTTCTTT.

This sequence joins TRBV11-1 and TRBJ2-3, with 11 bases lining up with TRBD2. CDR1 is SGHAT, CDR2 FQDESV, per germline (reference sequence). V was pared by 4 bases and J by 4 bases, with 10 bases of the junction left unmatched. This CDR3 is built from 17 residues. The chain's CDR3 is CASSSNPSGRIPDTQYF. The CDR3 DNA follows: TGTGCCAGCAGCTCGAACCCTAGCGGGAGGATCCCAGATACGCAGTATTTT.

The chain has TRBV5-1 and TRBJ2-5; D is unresolved. The CDR3 runs 13 residues. Germline CDR1 is SGHRS and CDR2 is YFSETQ. V lost 4 bases and J 4 bases, leaving 11 bases between the germline ends. The chain's CDR3 is CASSLGPGETQYF. The CDR3 nucleotides are TGCGCCAGCAGCCTTGGTCCGGGAGAGACCCAGTACTTC.

Remarks on this clonotype: The DNA is left out, because the CDR3 cannot be placed on it with certainty; the CDR3 is given as TCRdb lists it. The chain links TRBV7-5 to TRBJ2-3; the D segment call TRBD2 is taken from the table without a DNA check. TRBV7-5 is described as a pseudogene. Termini included, the CDR3 measures 20 amino acids. The CDR3 spells CISVSEIPGLAGQSTDTQYF.

Relative to its sample, this clonotype is medium-sized. This chain joins TRBV19 and TRBJ1-1; 12 bases agree with TRBD1. Looked up from germline, CDR1 is LNHDA and CDR2 is SQIVND (reference sequence). This CDR3 spans 14 amino acids. V lost 7 bases, J lost 5 bases, and 5 bases stayed unmatched. The CDR3 loop is CASTRDRGQTEAFF. CDR3 coding DNA: TGTGCCAGTACCAGGGACAGGGGGCAAACTGAAGCTTTCTTT.

J is TRBJ1-5 and V is TRBV19; possibly TRBD1 for D (5 bases). This CDR3 comprises 16 residues. Trimming removed 6 bases from V and 7 bases from J, with 22 bases in between. Looked up from germline, CDR1 is LNHDA and CDR2 is SQIVND (reference sequence). DNA of the CDR3: TGTGCCAGTAGCACTCCCCGGGACCGGATAGGGCAGCCCCAGCATTTT. Its translation is CASSTPRDRIGQPQHF.

This clonotype has only a few counts. The chain recombines TRBV28 with TRBJ1-1; D call uncertain. This CDR3 has 11 amino acids. Trimming cost V 7 bases and J 2 bases, with 5 bases left between them. Germline assignment: CDR1 MDHEN and CDR2 SYDVKM. The CDR3 region has the DNA TGTGCCAGCACAATTAACACTGAAGCTTTCTTT. Amino acids: CASTINTEAFF. The full variable domain, in which reference TRBV28 and TRBJ1-1 provide the parts outside the CDR3, is DVKVTQSSRYLVKRTGEKVFLECVQDMDHENMFWYRQDPGLGLRLIYFSYDVKMKEKGDIPEGYSVSREKKERFSLILESASTNQTSMYLCASTINTEAFFGQGTRLTVV.

This clonotype showed up just a few times. The V call is TRBV20-1, the J call TRBJ2-5; D uncertain. Germline CDR1 DFQATT, CDR2 SNEGSKA (reference sequence). The V gene lost 4 bases and the J gene lost 4 bases, with 7 bases spanning the gap. The CDR3 contains 11 residues. The CDR3 here is CSATPGETQYF. CDR3 DNA sequence: TGCAGTGCTACTCCGGGAGAGACCCAGTACTTC.

This clonotype was seen a few times. The CDR3 DNA follows: TGTGCCAGCAGTTTGCGCGGCAGGGGCATAGCTAACTATGGCTACACCTTC. Its translation is CASSLRGRGIANYGYTF. The V and J genes are TRBV27 and TRBJ1-2; TRBD1 is a possible D gene (6 bases). CDR1 and CDR2 (germline): MNHEY, SMNVEV (reference sequence). CDR3 length: 17 amino acids. Trimming shortened V by 3 bases and J by 0 bases, and 17 bases separated the two germline ends.

The chain employs TRBV7-9 and TRBJ1-2, with D hard to call. V was clipped by 5 bases and J by 4 bases, with 17 bases between them. The germline V gene encodes CDR1 SEHNR and CDR2 FQNEAQ (reference sequence). The CDR3 extends over 15 amino acids. CDR3 in amino acids: CASSPLGGMGYGYTF. CDR3 coding DNA: TGTGCCAGCAGCCCCCTGGGAGGGATGGGCTATGGCTACACCTTC.

This clonotype was detected a few times. The chain is built from TRBV2 and TRBJ1-1; D perhaps matches TRBD1 (6 bases). The CDR3 has 16 residues. Per germline, CDR1 SNHLY and CDR2 FYNNEI. V was trimmed by 6 bases and J by 0 bases, leaving 17 bases between them. CDR3 sequence: CASRMATGQMNTEAFF. CDR3 nucleotide sequence: TGTGCCAGCAGGATGGCGACAGGACAAATGAACACTGAAGCTTTCTTT.

The table lists this clonotype with a few counts. V gene TRBV6-2 or TRBV6-3 combines with J gene TRBJ1-1, with D unclear. Per the germline V gene, CDR1 is MNHEY and CDR2 is SVGEGT. Between the trimmed V and J ends, which lost 5 bases and 1 base, there was a span of 11 bases. The CDR3 consists of 14 residues. CDR3 coding DNA: TGTGCCAGCAGTCCCCTCCAGGAGAACACTGAAGCTTTCTTT. Encoded protein: CASSPLQENTEAFF.

The chain carries TRBV2 and TRBJ2-3, with unresolved D. The CDR3 spans 11 residues. V was shortened by 1 base and J by 10 bases, with 6 bases between the two germline ends. Germline V lookup: CDR1 SNHLY, CDR2 FYNNEI. The CDR3 sequence: CASSEGGPQYF. CDR3 DNA: TGTGCCAGCAGTGAAGGTGGTCCGCAGTATTTT.

The V gene is TRBV5-4, the J gene TRBJ2-3; 10 positions match TRBD1. The CDR3 sequence is 15 residues long. V was clipped by 3 bases and J by 0 bases; unmatched bases: 1. Germline lookup yields CDR1 SGHNT and CDR2 YYREEE (reference sequence). CDR3 in DNA: TGTGCCAGCAGCTGGACAGGGGGGAGCACAGATACGCAGTATTTT. Its protein product is CASSWTGGSTDTQYF. The variable domain in full, completed from reference TRBV5-4 and TRBJ2-3, reads ETGVTQSPTHLIKTRGQQVTLRCSSQSGHNTVSWYQQALGQGPQFIFQYYREEENGRGNFPPRFSGLQFPNYSSELNVNALELDDSALYLCASSWTGGSTDTQYFGPGTRLTVL.

J is TRBJ1-1 and V is TRBV12-3 or TRBV12-4; 9 nucleotides line up with TRBD1. CDR3 size: 15 residues. The V gene end was trimmed by 6 bases and the J gene end by 6 bases; junction bases not matched to a gene: 11. The CDR3: CASRVPGQGRAEAFF. CDR3 in DNA: TGTGCCAGCAGAGTCCCGGGACAGGGACGGGCTGAAGCTTTCTTT.